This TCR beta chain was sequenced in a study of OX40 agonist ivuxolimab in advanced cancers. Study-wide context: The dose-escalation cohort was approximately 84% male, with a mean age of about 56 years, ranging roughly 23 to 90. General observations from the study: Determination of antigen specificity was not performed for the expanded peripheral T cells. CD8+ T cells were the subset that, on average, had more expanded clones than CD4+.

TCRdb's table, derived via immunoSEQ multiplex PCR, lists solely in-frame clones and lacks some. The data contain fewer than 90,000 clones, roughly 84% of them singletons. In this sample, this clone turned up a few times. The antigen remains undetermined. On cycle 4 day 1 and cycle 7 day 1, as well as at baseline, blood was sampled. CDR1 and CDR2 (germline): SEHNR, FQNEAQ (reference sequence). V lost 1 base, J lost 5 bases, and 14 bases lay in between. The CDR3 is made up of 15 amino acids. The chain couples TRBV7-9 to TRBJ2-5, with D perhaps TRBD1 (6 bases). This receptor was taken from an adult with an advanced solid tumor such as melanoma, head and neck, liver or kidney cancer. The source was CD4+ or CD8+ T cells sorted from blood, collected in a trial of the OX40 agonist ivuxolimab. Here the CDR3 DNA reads TGTGCCAGCAGCTTAGGGACCTCCCAGGGGGAGACCCAGTACTTC. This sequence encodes CASSLGTSQGETQYF. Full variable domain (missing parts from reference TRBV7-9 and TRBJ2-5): DTGVSQNPRHKITKRGQNVTFRCDPISEHNRLYWYRQTLGQGPEFLTYFQNEAQLEKSRLLSDRFSAERPKGSFSTLEIQRTEQGDSAMYLCASSLGTSQGETQYFGPGTRLLVL.